This TCR beta chain came from a study of a mutant IDH1 vaccine in newly diagnosed glioma. Background on the study: Treated patients comprised approximately 62% males and around 40% females, mean age 40.4 years. Visit V12 was at week 35; visit V13 was at week 47.

Time point given: week 35, safety follow-up. Each dose delivered 300 ug of mutant IDH1 20-mer peptide subcutaneously with imiquimod. Astrocytomas that were new, WHO grade 3 or 4, IDH1-mutant and ATRX-lost were present in the donors. Only in-frame clones appear in the TCRdb table, and some are missing; sequencing was by immunoSEQ multiplex PCR. The sample has tens of thousands of clones; roughly 80% are singletons. With respect to this clone: Its antigen remains unidentified.

Trimming left V 0 bases short and J 5 bases short, with 19 bases between. This CDR3 contains 17 residues. The V gene's germline CDR1 is LGHNA and CDR2 YNFKEQ. The sequence was collected from a man under 40 with glioma. Sample: PBMCs, taken from a glioma patient whose treatment included an IDH1 peptide vaccine. The chain links TRBV4-2 to TRBJ2-5; D could derive from TRBD1 or TRBD2 (5 bases each). The CDR3 here is CASSQDGPGRSRETQYF. The CDR3 DNA follows: TGTGCCAGCAGCCAAGACGGCCCGGGACGGTCCCGGGAGACCCAGTACTTC.